This T cell receptor (beta chain) was obtained from a study of CD8 T cells in ankylosing spondylitis. It was by quantitative 5'-RACE with molecular barcodes that TCR beta libraries were made. TCRdb processed the 5' RACE reads anew with MiXCR; each CDR3 protein has one entry. The sample lists about 340,000 distinct CDR3 sequences, about 14% seen once, with around 0.99% in the top ten. Per the germline V gene, CDR1 is ENHRY and CDR2 is SYGVKD. The CDR3 is 13 residues long. With 8 bases removed from V and 2 bases from J, the gap between germline ends came to 11 bases. The source is a male donor with ankylosing spondylitis or in good health (not recorded which). Material for sequencing was blood, either unsorted or a sorted T cell fraction (not recorded which). The rearrangement joins TRBV10-3 to TRBJ2-3; D tentatively reads TRBD1 or TRBD2 (5 bases each). CDR3 region: CAIRDGPTDTQYF. The CDR3 DNA reads TGTGCCATCCGGGACGGCCCCACAGATACGCAGTATTTT.